A single TCR beta chain is shown here with its context. The antigen is undetermined. One end of the junction fails to match germline, which may point to a read error. The length of the CDR3 is 12 residues. Germline loops: CDR1 SQVTM, CDR2 ANQGSEA. This entry comes from a study of regulatory T cells in long-lasting Graves disease. Arm-PCR of CDR3 regions with iRepertoire HTBI primers generated TCR beta libraries. MiXCR, run by TCRdb on the multiplex PCR reads, gives a single entry per CDR3 protein. Here the sample spans about 350,000 distinct CDR3 sequences, 15% to 20% being singletons. Whole-study findings and limits: Persistent Graves' patients showed a TCR diversity that was lower than that of newly diagnosed ones. TRBV28, TRBJ1-2 and TRBJ2-5 were segments that persistent disease favored.

As to time point: newly diagnosed GD, antithyroid drugs for less than 3 months. PBMC RNA was the source of the TCR library. These records were also assigned to another study, of T cells in Graves' hyperthyroidism and ophthalmopathy. That paper adds: Graves' hyperthyroidism is called stable when ophthalmopathy does not progress within 18 months. Stable hyperthyroidism was separated from ophthalmopathy by a model based on 13 V-J features.

This clonotype originated in a woman between 18 and 29 years old with Graves disease. The specimen was peripheral blood mononuclear cells (PBMCs), collected at new diagnosis, from a patient treated with antithyroid drugs. J is TRBJ2-5 and V is TRBV29-1; D may be TRBD2 (5 bases). CDR3 loop: CIVRKDSETQYF. CDR3 DNA sequence: TGCATCGTTCGTAAGGACTCCGAGACCCAGTACTTC.